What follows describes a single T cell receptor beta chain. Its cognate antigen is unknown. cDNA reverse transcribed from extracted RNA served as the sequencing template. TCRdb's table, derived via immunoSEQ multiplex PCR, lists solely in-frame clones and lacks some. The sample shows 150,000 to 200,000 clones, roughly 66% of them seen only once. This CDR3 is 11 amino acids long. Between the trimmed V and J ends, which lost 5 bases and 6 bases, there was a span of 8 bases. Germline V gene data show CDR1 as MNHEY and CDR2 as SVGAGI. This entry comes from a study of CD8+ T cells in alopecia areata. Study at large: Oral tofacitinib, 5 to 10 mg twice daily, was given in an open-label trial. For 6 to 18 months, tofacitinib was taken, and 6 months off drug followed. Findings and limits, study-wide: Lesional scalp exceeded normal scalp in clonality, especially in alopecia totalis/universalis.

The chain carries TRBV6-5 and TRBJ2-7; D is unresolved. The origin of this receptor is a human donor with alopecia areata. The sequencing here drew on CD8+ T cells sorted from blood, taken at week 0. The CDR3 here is CASSMGGEQYF. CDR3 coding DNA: TGTGCCAGCAGTATGGGCGGCGAGCAGTACTTC.